This TCR beta chain originates from a study of blood T cell repertoires in COVID-19. The germline gives CDR1 SGDLS, CDR2 YYNGEE. With V trimmed by 0 bases and J by 5 bases, 4 bases remained unmatched. This CDR3 has 14 residues. The table came from immunoSEQ multiplex PCR; TCRdb's copy has only in-frame clones and leaves some out. Of just over 30,000 clones in the sample, roughly nine tenths are singletons; the top ten hold roughly 0.59%. The specimen was peripheral blood. The source is a woman aged 40 to 55 with active or convalescent COVID-19. This chain joins TRBV9 and TRBJ2-5; 7 nucleotides line up with TRBD2. The CDR3 DNA reads TGTGCCAGCAGCGTAGGTCTAGCGGCTGAGACCCAGTACTTC. Translation gives CASSVGLAAETQYF.